This T cell receptor (beta chain) was observed in a study of shared clonotypes between healthy human individuals. The study drew its donors from healthy HIV-negative adults without recent acute infections or vaccinations. Clones were sequenced by immunoSEQ multiplex PCR, and TCRdb holds only the in-frame ones, with some missing. The data hold millions of clones, with over 85% observed a single time. The receptor was derived from a man aged 18 to 30 in good health. Some clones in this sample may be carry-over from other donors' samples. Material for sequencing was naive CD4+ T cells from PBMCs. Specified subset: CD45RA+ positively selected.

CDR3 sequence: CASKRDGNTGELFF. As DNA, the CDR3 is TGTGCCAGCAAGCGCGACGGAAACACCGGGGAGCTGTTTTTT. This chain connects TRBV6-5 to TRBJ2-2; D is unclear. The CDR3 spans 14 residues. V lost 7 bases, J lost 2 bases, and 11 bases lay in between. Germline V CDR1 and CDR2: MNHEY, SVGAGI.